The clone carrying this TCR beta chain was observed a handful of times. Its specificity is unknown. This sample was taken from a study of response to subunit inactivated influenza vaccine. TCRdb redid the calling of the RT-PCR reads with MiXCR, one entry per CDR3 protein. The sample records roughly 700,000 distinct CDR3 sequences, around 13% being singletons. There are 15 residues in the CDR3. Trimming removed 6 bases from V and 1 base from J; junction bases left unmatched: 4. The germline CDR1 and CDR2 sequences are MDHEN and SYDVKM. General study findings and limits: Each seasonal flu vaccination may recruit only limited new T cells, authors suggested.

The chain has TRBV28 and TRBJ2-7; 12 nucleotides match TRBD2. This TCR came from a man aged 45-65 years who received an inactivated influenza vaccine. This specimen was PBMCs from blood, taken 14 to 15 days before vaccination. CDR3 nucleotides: TGTGCCAGCAGCTACCTAGCGGGAGGGTCCTACGAGCAGTACTTC. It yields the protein CASSYLAGGSYEQYF.